Following are 2 T cell receptor beta chains from one sample sequenced in a study of blood T cells in healthy people across ages. The authors ran a second PCR of 7 to 11 cycles using a sample-barcoded 5' primer and a J-beta primer mix. TCRdb reanalysed the 5' RACE reads using MiXCR and keeps one entry per CDR3 protein. Among about 1.4 million distinct CDR3 sequences, approximately 59% were seen once, and the ten largest hold 6.5% to 8.5%. Source material: blood. The receptors were gathered from a man aged 18 to 29 in good health.

This chain uses TRBV7-2 with TRBJ2-3; 14 positions agree with TRBD2. The CDR3 sequence is 19 residues long. Germline CDR1 is SGHTA and CDR2 is FQGNSA. V was clipped by 1 base and J by 0 bases; unmatched bases: 6. The CDR3 region is CASSLVGLAGGTSTDTQYF. The CDR3 DNA sequence: TGTGCCAGCAGCTTAGTTGGACTAGCGGGGGGCACTAGCACAGATACGCAGTATTTT.

This clonotype was seen a handful of times. This sequence joins TRBV20-1 and TRBJ2-7; D might be TRBD2 (5 bases). The CDR3 sequence is 14 residues long. Germline V gives CDR1 DFQATT, CDR2 SNEGSKA (reference sequence). Trimming removed 0 bases from V and 0 bases from J, with 9 bases in between. The CDR3 nucleotides are TGCAGTGCTAGAGACCCGGAGGCCTCCTACGAGCAGTACTTC. Protein product: CSARDPEASYEQYF.